This T cell receptor (beta chain) stems from a study of blood T cell repertoires in COVID-19. Study summary: Acute and convalescent COVID-19 samples came from the United States, Italy and Spain. T cells, B-cell-depleted T cells, or PBMCs provided the cDNA or gDNA that served as material.

Clones were read by immunoSEQ multiplex PCR, and TCRdb kept only the in-frame ones, dropping some. This table has about 170,000 clones, roughly 88% appearing once. Followed over time, Seattle patients had been enrolled while infection was active. Germline V gene sequence: CDR1 MRHNA, CDR2 SNTAGT. With 4 bases clipped from V and 6 bases from J, the junction kept 9 bases outside the gene matches. This CDR3 comprises 15 residues. V is TRBV6-4 and J is TRBJ1-5, with 7 bases lining up with TRBD1. This receptor was obtained from a man aged 18 to 30 with COVID-19, enrolled during active disease. Specimen: peripheral blood. CDR3 sequence (DNA): TGTGCCAGCAGTGGGACCGACAGGGCGGGTCAGCCCCAGCATTTT. It encodes CASSGTDRAGQPQHF.